This T cell receptor (beta chain) appears in the sequencing data of a study of cytomegalovirus exposure and HLA in healthy donors. Study-level findings and limits: The tendency of first-cohort TCR clusters to co-occur in the roughly 130 validation repertoires emerged from a later analysis. The investigators catalogued 150 or so TCR beta chains as cytomegalovirus-associated.

The assay was immunoSEQ multiplex PCR, and TCRdb's table has in-frame clones only and misses some. The data contain approximately 58,000 clones, roughly 94% of them singletons. V gave up 6 bases and J gave up 0 bases, with 15 bases separating them. The CDR3 runs 16 residues. The germline gives CDR1 LNHDA, CDR2 SQIVND (reference sequence). As for this clone: Antigen specificity is unknown.

The chain has TRBV19 and TRBJ1-3; D gene unclear. The sequence was collected from a man younger than 35 in good health and CMV-seronegative. What was sequenced was PBMCs. The CDR3 reads CASRKPGISSGNTIYF. The CDR3 nucleotides are TGTGCCAGTAGAAAGCCAGGAATTAGCTCTGGAAACACCATATATTTT.